A single sample is the source of the 19 T cell receptor beta chains below, sequenced in a study of T cell responses to AZD1222 COVID-19 vaccine (dated by TCRdb to about 2021). Reading the label with the study, this specimen's time point is: baseline before first vaccination. Library construction relied on the immunoSEQ multiplex PCR assay. This is the immuneACCESS table as TCRdb keeps it, with only in-frame sequences that have V and J called. A part of the clones is gone; compared with another copy, unresolved V genes explain less than half, and the rest is unexplained. The sample yields fewer than 180,000 clones; less than 95% were counted once. The ten largest clonotypes hold about 1.3% of the sample. Sample: peripheral blood, taken on day 0 of AZD1222 vaccination. Every receptor here comes from an adult in good health.

The chain employs TRBV3-1 (or the pseudogene TRBV3-2) and TRBJ1-1; a weak D match, TRBD1 (5 bases). This CDR3 spans 15 amino acids. Looked up from germline, CDR1 is LGHDT and CDR2 is YNNKEL (reference sequence). The V end was cut by 1 base, the J end by 5 bases, with 14 bases between. CDR3 nucleotide sequence: TGTGCCAGCAGCCAAGGGGTCGGCGGGGGAACTGAAGCTTTCTTT. Its protein product is CASSQGVGGGTEAFF.

CDR3 amino acids: CASSPIGQGSTDTQYF. CDR3 nucleotides: TGTGCCAGCTCACCAATCGGACAGGGGAGCACAGATACGCAGTATTTT. The gene calls are TRBV18 and TRBJ2-3, with TRBD1 matching 9 bases. Germline CDR1 KGHSH, CDR2 LQKENI. The trim removed 2 bases at V and 0 bases at J, leaving 3 bases unmatched. This CDR3 region has 16 residues.

The gene calls are TRBV3-1 (or the pseudogene TRBV3-2) and TRBJ2-5; 7 nucleotides line up with TRBD2. Per the germline V gene, CDR1 is LGHDT and CDR2 is YNNKEL (reference sequence). Losses at the gene ends were 1 base for V and 0 bases for J; bases not matched to a gene: 5. The CDR3 consists of 16 residues. The DNA for the CDR3 is TGTGCCAGCAGCCAAGCTCCTAGCGGAAACCAAGAGACCCAGTACTTC. Protein product: CASSQAPSGNQETQYF.

The V call is TRBV5-6, the J call TRBJ1-2, with a weak D call TRBD1 (5 bases). Trimming cost V 5 bases and J 2 bases, with 19 bases left between them. The CDR3 totals 16 residues. Germline values: CDR1 SGHDT, CDR2 YYEEEE. CDR3 loop: CASRERWGEWNYGYTF. In DNA, the CDR3 is TGTGCCAGCAGGGAGAGATGGGGGGAGTGGAACTATGGCTACACCTTC.

The chain links TRBV19 to TRBJ2-2, with D tentatively TRBD2 (6 bases). V was clipped by 5 bases and J by 1 base, with 14 bases between them. CDR3 length equals 16 residues. Germline V gene sequence: CDR1 LNHDA, CDR2 SQIVND (reference sequence). The CDR3, as DNA: TGTGCCAGTAGTCTGGGGCTAGCGAGGAACACCGGGGAGCTGTTTTTT. It yields the protein CASSLGLARNTGELFF.

This chain uses TRBV7-2 with TRBJ1-3; no clear D. This CDR3 contains 11 residues. V was trimmed by 10 bases and J by 4 bases, leaving 8 bases between them. Germline values: CDR1 SGHTA, CDR2 FQGNSA. The CDR3 region is CATPAGNTIYF. CDR3 DNA: TGTGCCACTCCGGCCGGAAACACCATATATTTT.

The rearrangement uses TRBV6-1 and TRBJ2-5; 8 bases map to TRBD1. The CDR3 totals 18 residues. CDR1 is MNHNS and CDR2 is SASEGT in the germline V gene. After removal of 2 bases from V and 1 base from J, the junction contained 12 bases not matched to a gene. The CDR3 spells CASSESPRQGTLQETQYF. In DNA, the CDR3 is TGTGCCAGCAGTGAATCTCCGAGACAGGGGACACTCCAAGAGACCCAGTACTTC.

The chain recombines TRBV7-9 with TRBJ1-5; no reliable D call. Germline V gives CDR1 SEHNR, CDR2 FQNEAQ (reference sequence). This CDR3 region has 13 residues. V was clipped by 4 bases and J by 0 bases, with 4 bases between them. CDR3 sequence reads: CASSSDSNQPQHF. In DNA form, the CDR3 reads TGTGCCAGCAGCTCTGATAGCAATCAGCCCCAGCATTTT.

This chain uses TRBV25-1 with TRBJ2-3, with D possibly matching TRBD2 (5 bases). The CDR3 consists of 11 residues. Germline assignment: CDR1 MGHDK and CDR2 SYGVNS. Trimming shortened V by 8 bases and J by 9 bases, and 12 bases separated the two germline ends. CDR3 amino acids: CASGNGNTQYF. As DNA, the CDR3 is TGTGCCAGCGGAAACGGGAACACGCAGTATTTT.

The chain uses TRBV7-9 and TRBJ2-5, with D perhaps matching TRBD2 (6 bases). Trimming removed 7 bases at V and 4 bases at J, with 13 bases between. The CDR3 extends over 13 amino acids. The germline CDR1 and CDR2 sequences are SEHNR and FQNEAQ (reference sequence). Written as DNA, the CDR3 is TGTGCCAGCACCCTAGGGAGGAGAGAGACCCAGTACTTC. Residues: CASTLGRRETQYF. Based on the CDR3 plus reference TRBV7-9 and TRBJ2-5, the full variable domain is DTGVSQNPRHKITKRGQNVTFRCDPISEHNRLYWYRQTLGQGPEFLTYFQNEAQLEKSRLLSDRFSAERPKGSFSTLEIQRTEQGDSAMYLCASTLGRRETQYFGPGTRLLVL.

This chain joins TRBV6-1 and TRBJ1-4, with unresolved D. The CDR3 extends over 14 amino acids. V was cut by 2 bases and J by 7 bases, with 11 bases left in between. CDR1 and CDR2 from the germline V gene are MNHNS and SASEGT. The CDR3, as DNA: TGTGCCAGCAGTGAAACGGTCAGTTCTGAAAAACTGTTTTTT. This encodes CASSETVSSEKLFF.

The genes are TRBV2 and TRBJ1-2, with TRBD1 matching 7 bases. CDR3 length: 18 residues. The germline CDR1 and CDR2 sequences are SNHLY and FYNNEI. The V gene end was trimmed by 4 bases and the J gene end by 2 bases; junction bases not matched to a gene: 16. The chain's CDR3 is CASSALPLISTGNYGYTF. CDR3 DNA sequence: TGTGCCAGCAGTGCGCTTCCCTTGATTTCGACAGGGAACTATGGCTACACCTTC. Filled out from reference TRBV2 and TRBJ1-2, the complete variable domain reads EPEVTQTPSHQVTQMGQEVILRCVPISNHLYFYWYRQILGQKVEFLVSFYNNEISEKSEIFDDQFSVERPDGSNFTLKIRSTKLEDSAMYFCASSALPLISTGNYGYTFGSGTRLTVV.

The V call is TRBV10-3, the J call TRBJ1-2, with 9 bases lining up with TRBD1. Looked up from germline, CDR1 is ENHRY and CDR2 is SYGVKD. CDR3 length: 15 residues. With V trimmed by 9 bases and J by 3 bases, 11 bases remained unmatched. The CDR3 is CAINMGGQGHYGYTF. CDR3 nucleotide sequence: TGTGCCATAAATATGGGGGGACAGGGTCACTATGGCTACACCTTC.

The V and J genes are TRBV6-5 and TRBJ1-1, with D possibly matching TRBD1 (5 bases). The germline CDR1 and CDR2 sequences are MNHEY and SVGAGI. V was pared by 3 bases and J by 5 bases, with 13 bases between. The CDR3 contains 14 residues. The CDR3 here is CASSYGAGSTEAFF. The CDR3 bases are TGTGCCAGCAGTTATGGTGCAGGGTCGACTGAAGCTTTCTTT.

The chain recombines TRBV19 with TRBJ2-4; D unresolved. There are 16 residues in the CDR3. V was shortened by 3 bases and J by 0 bases, with 12 bases between the two germline ends. CDR1 is LNHDA, CDR2 SQIVND, per germline (reference sequence). CDR3 in amino acids: CASSIWSGLAKNIQYF. The CDR3 region has the DNA TGTGCCAGTAGTATTTGGTCCGGTCTAGCCAAAAACATTCAGTACTTC. The complete variable domain, with remaining parts taken from reference TRBV19 and TRBJ2-4, reads DGGITQSPKYLFRKEGQNVTLSCEQNLNHDAMYWYRQDPGQGLRLIYYSQIVNDFQKGDIAEGYSVSREKKESFPLTVTSAQKNPTAFYLCASSIWSGLAKNIQYFGAGTRLSVL.

The chain joins TRBV27 to TRBJ2-2; no clear D. The CDR3 has 11 residues. The germline V and J ends were trimmed by 7 bases and 6 bases, with 6 bases remaining between them. Germline V CDR1 and CDR2: MNHEY, SMNVEV (reference sequence). CDR3 sequence: CASIYAGELFF. The CDR3 region has the DNA TGTGCCAGCATCTATGCCGGGGAGCTGTTTTTT.

This chain connects TRBV2 to TRBJ1-1; TRBD1 aligns across 7 bases. The CDR3 has 16 amino acids. V trimming: 10 bases; J trimming: 0 bases; junction bases outside the gene matches: 14. Germline V lookup: CDR1 SNHLY, CDR2 FYNNEI. The CDR3 DNA is TGTGCCACCCCAACAGAACCGGGACAGCTGAACACTGAAGCTTTCTTT. This sequence encodes CATPTEPGQLNTEAFF.

This clone is a singleton in its sample. The CDR3 DNA reads TGTGCCAGCAGCGAAGCAGGGCAAGAGACCCAGTACTTC. The encoded protein is CASSEAGQETQYF. The rearrangement uses TRBV7-9 and TRBJ2-5, with D tentatively TRBD1 (5 bases). The germline gives CDR1 SEHNR, CDR2 FQNEAQ (reference sequence). This CDR3 has 13 amino acids. V was shortened by 5 bases and J by 2 bases, with 9 bases between the two germline ends.

The V call is TRBV5-6, the J call TRBJ1-4; no definite D call. The V and J ends lost 4 bases and 8 bases respectively, with 18 bases between them. The CDR3 covers 15 residues. Per germline, CDR1 SGHDT and CDR2 YYEEEE. CDR3 amino acids: CASSHRRSAGEKLFF. DNA of the CDR3: TGTGCCAGCAGCCACCGACGGTCGGCGGGGGAAAAACTGTTTTTT.